This T cell receptor beta chain was retrieved from a study of response to subunit inactivated influenza vaccine. V lost 0 bases, J lost 3 bases, and 9 bases lay in between. The germline V gene has CDR1 SGHRS and CDR2 YFSETQ. This CDR3 has 14 amino acids. Overall study findings and caveats: T cells newly recruited by each seasonal influenza vaccination are few, the authors suggested.

Each CDR3 protein is one row after TCRdb ran MiXCR on the RT-PCR reads. The table has over 300,000 distinct CDR3 sequences, 20% to 25% seen once; the top ten hold about 9.4%. This clonotype appeared a few times. Its specificity is not known. Sample: PBMCs from blood, taken around 22 months after vaccination. This clonotype was sampled from a man aged 45-69 years who received an inactivated influenza vaccine. The chain is built from TRBV5-1 and TRBJ1-1; D remains ambiguous. CDR3 sequence: CASSLVGSHTEAFF. The CDR3 DNA reads TGCGCCAGCAGCTTGGTGGGCAGCCACACTGAAGCTTTCTTT.